This T cell receptor (beta chain) was obtained from a study of blood T cell repertoires in COVID-19. About the study: Samples taken during acute and convalescent COVID-19 were collected in the United States, Italy and Spain. From T cells, B-cell-depleted T cells, or PBMCs came the material, which was cDNA or gDNA.

This clone was seen more than once but under ten times. Germline CDR1 and CDR2: SGHTA and FQGNSA. V lost 1 base, J lost 0 bases, and 8 bases stayed unmatched. This CDR3 has 18 residues. Authors' data handling: Reference gene primers were amplified, and this amplification served to estimate nucleated cell counts. The protocol was immunoSEQ multiplex PCR, while the TCRdb copy is restricted to in-frame clones and leaves out a portion. V, J and clone size were drawn from that table, and D and trimming were deduced from the DNA. The sample yields tens of thousands of clones, 88% seen once. The sample was peripheral blood. V gene TRBV7-2 combines with J gene TRBJ1-3; 8 bases fit TRBD1. The TCR sequence derives from a human donor in a cohort sampled during active COVID-19. Here the CDR3 reads CASSLVLTGGSSGNTIYF. CDR3 bases: TGTGCCAGCAGCTTAGTATTAACAGGGGGGTCCTCTGGAAACACCATATATTTT.